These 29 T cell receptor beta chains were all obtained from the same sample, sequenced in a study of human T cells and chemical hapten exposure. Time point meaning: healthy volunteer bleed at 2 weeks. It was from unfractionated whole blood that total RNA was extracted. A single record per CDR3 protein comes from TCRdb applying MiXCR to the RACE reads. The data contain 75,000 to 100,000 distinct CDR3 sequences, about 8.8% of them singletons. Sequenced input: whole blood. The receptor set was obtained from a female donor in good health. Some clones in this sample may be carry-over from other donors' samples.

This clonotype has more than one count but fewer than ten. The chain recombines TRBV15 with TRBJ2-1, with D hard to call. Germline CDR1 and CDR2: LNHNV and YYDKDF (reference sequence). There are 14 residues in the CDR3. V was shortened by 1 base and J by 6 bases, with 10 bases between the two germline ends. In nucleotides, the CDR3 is TGTGCCACCAGCAGAGGTGGCAACTTCAATGAGCAGTTCTTC. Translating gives CATSRGGNFNEQFF.

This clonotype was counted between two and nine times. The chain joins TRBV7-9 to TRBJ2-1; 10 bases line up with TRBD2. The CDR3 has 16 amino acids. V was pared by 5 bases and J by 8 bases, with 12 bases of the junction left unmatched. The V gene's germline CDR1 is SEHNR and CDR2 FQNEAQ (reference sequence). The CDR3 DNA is TGTGCCAGCAGCCAAATGAGCGGGAGGGCCCTCGATGAGCAGTTCTTC. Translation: CASSQMSGRALDEQFF.

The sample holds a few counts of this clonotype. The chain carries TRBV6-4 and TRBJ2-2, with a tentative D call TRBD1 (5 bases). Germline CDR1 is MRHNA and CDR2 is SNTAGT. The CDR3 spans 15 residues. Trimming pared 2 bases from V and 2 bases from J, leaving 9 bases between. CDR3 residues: CASSDRQGNTGELFF. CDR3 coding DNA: TGTGCCAGCAGTGACAGGCAGGGAAACACCGGGGAGCTGTTTTTT.

CDR3 sequence: CASGTTASGSYEQYF. CDR3 in DNA: TGTGCCAGCGGGACCACAGCTAGCGGGAGCTACGAGCAGTACTTC. This sequence joins TRBV27 and TRBJ2-7, with 10 bases lining up with TRBD2. Germline lookup yields CDR1 MNHEY and CDR2 SMNVEV (reference sequence). J was trimmed by 3 bases and V by 8 bases; bases with no gene match: 10. The CDR3 length is 15 residues.

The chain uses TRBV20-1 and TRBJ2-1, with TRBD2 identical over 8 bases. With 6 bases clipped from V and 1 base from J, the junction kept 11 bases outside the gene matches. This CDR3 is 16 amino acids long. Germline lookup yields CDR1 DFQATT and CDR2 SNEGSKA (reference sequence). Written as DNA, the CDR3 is TGCAGTGCCAATCACCCCCGCGGGAGGTCCTACAATGAGCAGTTCTTC. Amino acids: CSANHPRGRSYNEQFF.

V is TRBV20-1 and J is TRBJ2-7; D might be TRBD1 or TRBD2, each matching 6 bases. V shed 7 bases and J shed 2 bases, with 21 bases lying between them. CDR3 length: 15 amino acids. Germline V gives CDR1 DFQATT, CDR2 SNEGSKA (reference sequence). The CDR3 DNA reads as TGCAGTGTTCCGGAGGGGGGACAACTAGCCTACGAGCAGTACTTC. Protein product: CSVPEGGQLAYEQYF.

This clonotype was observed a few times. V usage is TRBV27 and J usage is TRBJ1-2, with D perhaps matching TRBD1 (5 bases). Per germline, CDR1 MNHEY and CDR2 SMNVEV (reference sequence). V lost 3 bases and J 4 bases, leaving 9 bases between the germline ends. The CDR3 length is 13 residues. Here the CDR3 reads CASSLKGIYGYTF. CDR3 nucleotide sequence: TGTGCCAGCAGTTTGAAGGGGATCTATGGCTACACCTTC.

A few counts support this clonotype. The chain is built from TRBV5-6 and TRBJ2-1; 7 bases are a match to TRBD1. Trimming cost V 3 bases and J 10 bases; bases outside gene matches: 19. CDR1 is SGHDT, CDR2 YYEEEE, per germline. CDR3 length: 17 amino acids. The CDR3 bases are TGTGCCAGCAGCTACTTGCCGGGACAGTCATTCTCTAACGAGCAGTTCTTC. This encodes CASSYLPGQSFSNEQFF.

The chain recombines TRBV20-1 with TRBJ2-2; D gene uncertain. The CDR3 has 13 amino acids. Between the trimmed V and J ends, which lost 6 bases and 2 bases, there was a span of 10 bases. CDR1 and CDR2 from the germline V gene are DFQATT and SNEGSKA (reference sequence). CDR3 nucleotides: TGCAGTGCCAAAAACCTTAACACCGGGGAGCTGTTTTTT. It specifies CSAKNLNTGELFF.

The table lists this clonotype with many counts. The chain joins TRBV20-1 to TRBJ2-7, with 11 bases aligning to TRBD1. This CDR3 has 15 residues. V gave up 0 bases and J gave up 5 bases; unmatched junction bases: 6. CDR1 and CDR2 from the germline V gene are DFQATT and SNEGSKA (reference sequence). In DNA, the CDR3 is TGCAGTGCTAGAGATCCGGGACAGGGGGTTAACGAGCAGTACTTC. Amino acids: CSARDPGQGVNEQYF.

The DNA for the CDR3 is TGTGCCACCAGCGGGCGGGACTACAATGAGCAGTTCTTC. Encoded protein: CATSGRDYNEQFF. This chain connects TRBV15 to TRBJ2-1; D perhaps matches TRBD2 (6 bases). The ends were cut back, 5 bases at V and 3 bases at J, with 8 bases in the middle. The germline V gene has CDR1 LNHNV and CDR2 YYDKDF (reference sequence). CDR3 size: 13 residues.

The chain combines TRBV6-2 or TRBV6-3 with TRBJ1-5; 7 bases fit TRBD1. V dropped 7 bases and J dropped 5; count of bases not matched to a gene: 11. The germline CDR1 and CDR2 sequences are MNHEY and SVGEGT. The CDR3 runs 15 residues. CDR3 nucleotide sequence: TGTGCCAGCACCGGGACCAGGGGGGACTATCAGCCCCAGCATTTT. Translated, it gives CASTGTRGDYQPQHF.

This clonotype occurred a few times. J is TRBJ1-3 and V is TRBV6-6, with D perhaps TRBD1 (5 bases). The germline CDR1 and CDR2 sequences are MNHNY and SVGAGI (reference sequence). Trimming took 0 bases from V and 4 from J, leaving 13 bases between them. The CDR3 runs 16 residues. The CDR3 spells CASSYSIGARGNTIYF. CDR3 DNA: TGTGCCAGCAGTTACTCAATAGGGGCTAGGGGAAACACCATATATTTT.

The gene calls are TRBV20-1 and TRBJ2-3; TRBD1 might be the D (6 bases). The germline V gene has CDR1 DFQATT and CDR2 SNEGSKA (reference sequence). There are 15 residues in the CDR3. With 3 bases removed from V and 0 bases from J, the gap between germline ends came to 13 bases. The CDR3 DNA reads TGCAGTGCTAGTCCAGACAGGCTAAGCACAGATACGCAGTATTTT. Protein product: CSASPDRLSTDTQYF.

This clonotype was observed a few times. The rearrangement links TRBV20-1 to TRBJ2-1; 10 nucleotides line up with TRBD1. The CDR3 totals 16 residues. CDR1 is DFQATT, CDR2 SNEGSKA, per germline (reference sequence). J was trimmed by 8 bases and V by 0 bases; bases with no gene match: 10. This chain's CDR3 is CSARDRDRGLGDEQFF. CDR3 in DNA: TGCAGTGCTAGAGATCGGGACAGGGGTCTGGGGGATGAGCAGTTCTTC.

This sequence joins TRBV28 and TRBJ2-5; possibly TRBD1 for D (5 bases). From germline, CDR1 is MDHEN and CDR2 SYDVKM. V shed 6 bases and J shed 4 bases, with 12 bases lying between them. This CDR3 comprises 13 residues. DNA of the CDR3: TGTGCCAGCAGCCCGACAGCCCGAGAGACCCAGTACTTC. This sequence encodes CASSPTARETQYF.

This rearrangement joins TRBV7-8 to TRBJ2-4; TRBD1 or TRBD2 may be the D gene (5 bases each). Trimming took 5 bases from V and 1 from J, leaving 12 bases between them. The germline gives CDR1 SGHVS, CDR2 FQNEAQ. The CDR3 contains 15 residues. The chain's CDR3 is CASSGRDLAKNIQYF. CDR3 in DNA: TGTGCCAGCAGCGGTCGGGACCTGGCCAAAAACATTCAGTACTTC.

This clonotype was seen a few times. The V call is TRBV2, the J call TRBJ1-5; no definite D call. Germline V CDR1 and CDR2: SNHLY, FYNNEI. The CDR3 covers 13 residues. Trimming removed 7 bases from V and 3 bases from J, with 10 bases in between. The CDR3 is CASTTAVNQPQHF. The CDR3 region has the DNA TGTGCCAGCACAACGGCAGTCAATCAGCCCCAGCATTTT.

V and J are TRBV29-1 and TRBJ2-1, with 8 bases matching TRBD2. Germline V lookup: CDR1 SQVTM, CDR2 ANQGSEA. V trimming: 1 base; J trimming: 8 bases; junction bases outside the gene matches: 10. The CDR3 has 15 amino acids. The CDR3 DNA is TGCAGCGTTGAAGCCCGGGAGCGGGGGAGGTATGAGCAGTTCTTC. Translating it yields CSVEARERGRYEQFF.

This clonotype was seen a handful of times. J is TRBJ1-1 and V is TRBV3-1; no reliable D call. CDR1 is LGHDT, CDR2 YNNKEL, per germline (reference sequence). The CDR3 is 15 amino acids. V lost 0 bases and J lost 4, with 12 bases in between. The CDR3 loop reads CASSQEPKIITEAFF. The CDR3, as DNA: TGTGCCAGCAGCCAAGAGCCCAAAATAATCACTGAAGCTTTCTTT.

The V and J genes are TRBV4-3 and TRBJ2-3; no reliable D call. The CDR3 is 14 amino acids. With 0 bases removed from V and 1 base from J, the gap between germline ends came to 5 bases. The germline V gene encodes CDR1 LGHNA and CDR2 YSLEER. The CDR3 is CASSQDFGTDTQYF. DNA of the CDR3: TGCGCCAGCAGCCAAGATTTCGGCACAGATACGCAGTATTTT.

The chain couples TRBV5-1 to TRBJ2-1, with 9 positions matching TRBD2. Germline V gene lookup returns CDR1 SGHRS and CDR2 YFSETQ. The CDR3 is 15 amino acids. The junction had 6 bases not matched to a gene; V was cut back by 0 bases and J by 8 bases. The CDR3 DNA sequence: TGCGCCAGCAGCTTGGCGCGGGAGGGCATCTATGAGCAGTTCTTC. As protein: CASSLAREGIYEQFF.

CDR3 nucleotide sequence: TGCAGTGCTCACAACAGGGGGCATGGCTACACCTTC. Its translation: CSAHNRGHGYTF. V gene TRBV20-1 combines with J gene TRBJ1-2; 9 bases agree with TRBD1. The V gene end was trimmed by 5 bases and the J gene end by 6 bases; junction bases not matched to a gene: 4. The CDR3 is made up of 12 amino acids. The germline V gene has CDR1 DFQATT and CDR2 SNEGSKA (reference sequence).

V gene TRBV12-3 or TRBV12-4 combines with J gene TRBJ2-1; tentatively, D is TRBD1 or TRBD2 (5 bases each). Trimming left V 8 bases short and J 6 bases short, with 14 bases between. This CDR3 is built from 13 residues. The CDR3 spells CASSGTGVNEQFF. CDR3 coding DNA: TGTGCCAGCTCGGGAACAGGAGTCAATGAGCAGTTCTTC.

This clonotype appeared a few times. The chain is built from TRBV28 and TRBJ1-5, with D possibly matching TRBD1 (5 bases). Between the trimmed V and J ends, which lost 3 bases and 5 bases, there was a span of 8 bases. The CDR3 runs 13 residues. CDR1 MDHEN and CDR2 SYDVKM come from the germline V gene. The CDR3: CASSLGGHQPQHF. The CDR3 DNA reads TGTGCCAGCAGTTTGGGGGGACATCAGCCCCAGCATTTT.

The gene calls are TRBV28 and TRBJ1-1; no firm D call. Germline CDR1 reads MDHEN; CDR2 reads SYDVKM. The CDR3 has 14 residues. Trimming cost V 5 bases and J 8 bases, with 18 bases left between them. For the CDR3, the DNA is TGTGCCAGCAGTCCGAGGACCCTGGTAGAGGAAGCTTTCTTT. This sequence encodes CASSPRTLVEEAFF.

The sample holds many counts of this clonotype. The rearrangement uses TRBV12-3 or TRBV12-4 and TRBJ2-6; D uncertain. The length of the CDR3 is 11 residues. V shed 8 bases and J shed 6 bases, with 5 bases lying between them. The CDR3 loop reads CASRKANVLTF. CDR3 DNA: TGTGCCAGCCGTAAGGCCAACGTCCTGACTTTC.

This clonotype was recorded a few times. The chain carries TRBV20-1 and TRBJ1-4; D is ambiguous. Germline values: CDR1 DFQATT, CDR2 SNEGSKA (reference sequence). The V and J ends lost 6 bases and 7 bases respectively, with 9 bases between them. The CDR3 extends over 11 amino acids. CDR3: CSAPRFEKLFF. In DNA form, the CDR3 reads TGCAGTGCGCCCCGCTTTGAAAAACTGTTTTTT.

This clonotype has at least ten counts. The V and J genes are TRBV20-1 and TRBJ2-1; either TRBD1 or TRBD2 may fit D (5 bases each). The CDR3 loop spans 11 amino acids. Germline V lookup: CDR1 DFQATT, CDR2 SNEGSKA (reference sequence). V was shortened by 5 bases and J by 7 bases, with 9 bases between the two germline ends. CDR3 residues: CSAGGRNEQFF. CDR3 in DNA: TGCAGTGCTGGGGGACGTAATGAGCAGTTCTTC.